Presented here are 22 T cell receptor beta chains from one specimen sequenced in a study of CD8 T cells in Susac syndrome. Reverse transcription of roughly 0.5 to 1 ug RNA used random hexamers. TCRdb used MiXCR to reprocess the immunoSEQ multiplex PCR reads, holding one entry per CDR3 protein. This table has about 300,000 distinct CDR3 sequences, 65% to 90% appearing once. The sequencing sample was made of CD8+ T cells from PBMCs. Receptor source: a human donor with multiple sclerosis.

The rearrangement uses TRBV9 and TRBJ2-6, with TRBD1 matching 8 bases. The CDR3 is 17 residues long. Trimming at V came to 4 bases and at J to 3 bases, leaving 9 bases not matched to a gene. CDR1 is SGDLS and CDR2 is YYNGEE in the germline V gene. CDR3 sequence reads: CASSSGGAVHGANVLTF. The DNA for the CDR3 is TGTGCCAGCAGCTCAGGGGGCGCGGTCCATGGGGCCAACGTCCTGACTTTC.

The V and J genes are TRBV2 and TRBJ2-7; D not resolved. The CDR3 sequence is 13 residues long. CDR1 SNHLY and CDR2 FYNNEI come from the germline V gene. Between the trimmed V and J ends, which lost 10 bases and 3 bases, there was a span of 16 bases. The CDR3 sequence: CATKEVNCYEQYF. DNA for the CDR3: TGTGCCACCAAGGAAGTCAACTGCTACGAGCAGTACTTC.

This chain joins TRBV28 and TRBJ1-1; TRBD1 agrees at 9 bases. This CDR3 is built from 17 residues. Germline lookup yields CDR1 MDHEN and CDR2 SYDVKM. The junction had 14 bases not matched to a gene; V was cut back by 5 bases and J by 4 bases. The CDR3 DNA follows: TGTGCCAGCAGTCCACCCTTTTGGGGACAGGGAAGCACTGAAGCTTTCTTT. It specifies CASSPPFWGQGSTEAFF.

The chain recombines TRBV5-5 with TRBJ1-1, with D possibly TRBD1 on 5 matching bases. The germline V gene has CDR1 SGHKS and CDR2 YYEKEE (reference sequence). V lost 0 bases and J lost 4, with 10 bases in between. The CDR3 consists of 14 residues. The CDR3 loop reads CASSLGQSVTEAFF. The DNA of the CDR3 is TGTGCCAGCAGCTTGGGACAGTCGGTCACTGAAGCTTTCTTT.

V and J are TRBV5-6 and TRBJ2-6; 8 nucleotides line up with TRBD1. The CDR3 spans 17 residues. Germline CDR1 SGHDT, CDR2 YYEEEE. J was trimmed by 2 bases and V by 2 bases; bases with no gene match: 6. The CDR3 DNA is TGTGCCAGCAGCTTTAGACAGGGGCTCGCTGGGGCCAACGTCCTGACTTTC. This encodes CASSFRQGLAGANVLTF. Filled out from reference TRBV5-6 and TRBJ2-6, the complete variable domain reads DAGVTQSPTHLIKTRGQQVTLRCSPKSGHDTVSWYQQALGQGPQFIFQYYEEEERQRGNFPDRFSGHQFPNYSSELNVNALLLGDSALYLCASSFRQGLAGANVLTFGAGSRLTVL.

The rearrangement joins TRBV28 to TRBJ2-3; 9 bases align to TRBD2. The V segment lost 5 bases and the J segment 3 bases; nucleotides outside the gene matches: 9. The CDR3 contains 16 residues. Germline V gene lookup returns CDR1 MDHEN and CDR2 SYDVKM. The CDR3 DNA reads as TGTGCCAGCAGTCAAATTAGCGGGAGTGGGACAGATACGCAGTATTTT. Its protein product is CASSQISGSGTDTQYF.

This clonotype was picked up a small number of times. This chain links TRBV6-5 with TRBJ1-2; D is perhaps TRBD1 (6 bases). V was clipped by 0 bases and J by 4 bases, with 12 bases between them. CDR3 size: 15 residues. Germline lookup yields CDR1 MNHEY and CDR2 SVGAGI. CDR3 in amino acids: CASSYSPEDSYGYTF. In DNA, the CDR3 is TGTGCCAGCAGTTACTCGCCTGAGGACAGCTATGGCTACACCTTC.

The chain recombines TRBV28 with TRBJ2-2, with 8 bases fitting TRBD1. With 2 bases clipped from V and 5 bases from J, the junction kept 1 base outside the gene matches. Per germline, CDR1 MDHEN and CDR2 SYDVKM. The CDR3 is made up of 14 amino acids. The DNA of the CDR3 is TGTGCCAGCAGTTTAGGGACAGGTACCGGGGAGCTGTTTTTT. As protein: CASSLGTGTGELFF.

This clonotype was detected only once. The chain recombines TRBV6-2 or TRBV6-3 with TRBJ2-1; 9 bases agree with TRBD2. V gave up 6 bases and J gave up 0 bases; unmatched junction bases: 12. CDR3 size: 18 residues. The V gene's germline CDR1 is MNHEY and CDR2 SVGEGT. The DNA of the CDR3 is TGTGCCAGCAGCCAAACTAGCGGGTACGCCCGCTCCTACAATGAGCAGTTCTTC. As protein: CASSQTSGYARSYNEQFF.

This clonotype was counted between two and nine times. This chain uses TRBV11-2 with TRBJ2-7; no clear D gene. The CDR3 contains 13 residues. The germline gives CDR1 SGHAT, CDR2 FQNNGV. The ends were cut back, 6 bases at V and 2 bases at J, with 11 bases in the middle. CDR3 nucleotide sequence: TGTGCCAGCAGAGACCTCACCACCTACGAGCAGTACTTC. It translates to CASRDLTTYEQYF.

J is TRBJ2-7 and V is TRBV7-2; D may be TRBD1 (7 bases). This CDR3 has 16 amino acids. Germline V gives CDR1 SGHTA, CDR2 FQGNSA. Trimming pared 5 bases from V and 2 bases from J, leaving 19 bases between. CDR3 sequence: CASSKRAGQNAYEQYF. The DNA of the CDR3 is TGTGCCAGCAGCAAGAGGGCGGGACAGAACGCCTACGAGCAGTACTTC.

The genes are TRBV29-1 and TRBJ1-5; no firm D call. The V end was cut by 4 bases, the J end by 0 bases, with 10 bases between. CDR3 length: 14 amino acids. Germline CDR1 and CDR2: SQVTM and ANQGSEA. This chain's CDR3 is CSVGDGNSNQPQHF. The DNA of the CDR3 is TGCAGCGTTGGTGATGGGAATAGCAATCAGCCCCAGCATTTT.

The rearrangement uses TRBV27 and TRBJ2-2; D not certain. Germline lookup yields CDR1 MNHEY and CDR2 SMNVEV (reference sequence). The CDR3 has 12 amino acids. The V end was cut by 3 bases, the J end by 7 bases, with 6 bases between. CDR3 in amino acids: CASSFPHGELFF. As DNA, the CDR3 is TGTGCCAGCAGTTTCCCCCACGGGGAGCTGTTTTTT.

The V and J genes are TRBV27 and TRBJ2-1, with unresolved D. V gave up 6 bases and J gave up 3 bases, with 15 bases separating them. Looked up from germline, CDR1 is MNHEY and CDR2 is SMNVEV (reference sequence). The CDR3 runs to 15 residues. CDR3 loop: CASSSLPTRYNEQFF. Written as DNA, the CDR3 is TGTGCCAGCAGCTCCCTTCCGACCCGCTACAATGAGCAGTTCTTC.

This chain uses TRBV19 with TRBJ2-3, with 7 bases lining up with TRBD1. Germline assignment: CDR1 LNHDA and CDR2 SQIVND (reference sequence). This CDR3 contains 15 residues. The J segment lost 1 base and the V segment lost 2 bases, leaving 3 bases of the junction unmatched. CDR3 residues: CASSIFGTGTDTQYF. The CDR3 DNA reads TGTGCCAGTAGTATATTTGGGACAGGCACAGATACGCAGTATTTT. Combining the CDR3 with reference TRBV19 and TRBJ2-3 gives the whole variable domain DGGITQSPKYLFRKEGQNVTLSCEQNLNHDAMYWYRQDPGQGLRLIYYSQIVNDFQKGDIAEGYSVSREKKESFPLTVTSAQKNPTAFYLCASSIFGTGTDTQYFGPGTRLTVL.

Points on this clonotype: It is unclear where the CDR3 begins or ends on the DNA, so no DNA is shown, and the CDR3 is as TCRdb lists it. V is TRBV27 and J is TRBJ2-2. The CDR3 numbers 15 amino acids, ends counted. Germline V gene sequence: CDR1 MNHEY, CDR2 SMNVEV (reference sequence). CDR3 amino acids: CASSFSGPTPGSCFF.

This sequence joins TRBV11-2 and TRBJ2-3; 10 nucleotides match TRBD2. From germline, CDR1 is SGHAT and CDR2 FQNNGV. V shed 0 bases and J 0 bases; nucleotides not matched to a gene: 6. CDR3 length: 18 residues. DNA of the CDR3: TGTGCCAGCAGCTTAGACGAGCTAGCGGGAGCTAGCACAGATACGCAGTATTTT. It is translated as CASSLDELAGASTDTQYF.

The J gene is TRBJ2-6, the V gene TRBV15, with a possible D match to TRBD1 (6 bases). Per the germline V gene, CDR1 is LNHNV and CDR2 is YYDKDF (reference sequence). CDR3 length: 15 amino acids. The ends were cut back, 5 bases at V and 0 bases at J, with 8 bases in the middle. The CDR3 DNA reads as TGTGCCACCAGCCAGGGGTACTCTGGGGCCAACGTCCTGACTTTC. It is translated as CATSQGYSGANVLTF.

This chain connects TRBV6-2 or TRBV6-3 to TRBJ2-7; TRBD1 matches at 7 bases. In germline, CDR1 is MNHEY, CDR2 SVGEGT. The ends lost 0 bases at V and 1 base at J; junction bases unmatched: 0. This CDR3 is 14 amino acids long. The chain's CDR3 is CASSYSGQSYEQYF. In nucleotides, the CDR3 is TGTGCCAGCAGTTACTCGGGACAGTCCTACGAGCAGTACTTC.

V is TRBV27 and J is TRBJ2-7; tentatively, D is TRBD2 (5 bases). The ends were cut back, 5 bases at V and 6 bases at J, with 11 bases in the middle. This CDR3 is built from 12 residues. The germline CDR1 and CDR2 sequences are MNHEY and SMNVEV (reference sequence). The CDR3 here is CASSGGGPEQYF. In DNA form, the CDR3 reads TGTGCCAGCAGTGGCGGCGGGCCCGAGCAGTACTTC.

This chain joins TRBV11-2 and TRBJ2-7; TRBD2 is a possible D gene (5 bases). In germline, CDR1 is SGHAT, CDR2 FQNNGV. The V end was cut by 4 bases, the J end by 5 bases, with 15 bases between. CDR3 length: 14 residues. The CDR3 loop is CASSSLEGSDEQYF. CDR3 DNA sequence: TGTGCCAGCAGCTCTTTAGAGGGAAGCGACGAGCAGTACTTC. The whole variable domain, remainder taken from reference TRBV11-2 and TRBJ2-7, is EAGVAQSPRYKIIEKRQSVAFWCNPISGHATLYWYQQILGQGPKLLIQFQNNGVVDDSQLPKDRFSAERLKGVDSTLKIQPAKLEDSAVYLCASSSLEGSDEQYFGPGTRLTVT.

The chain links TRBV27 to TRBJ2-1; 7 bases are a match to TRBD1. Unmatched junction bases numbered 11, after V lost 5 bases and J lost 4 bases. This CDR3 is built from 16 residues. Germline-derived CDR1 and CDR2 are MNHEY and SMNVEV (reference sequence). CDR3 DNA: TGTGCCAGCAGTCCTCTCGCCGGGACAGATTACAATGAGCAGTTCTTC. Encoded protein: CASSPLAGTDYNEQFF.